This T cell receptor (beta chain) stems from a study of long-term antiretroviral therapy in people with HIV. The study, taken as a whole, reports: Although diversity increased after ART, it remained lower than in transplant donor controls.

HIV-positive participants all received treatment in the United States. In regard to this clone: Its antigen remains unidentified.

Researchers ran immunoSEQ v3.0 at survey level. Each sample aimed for roughly 40,000-50,000 sequenced T-cell genomes. Profiling relied on immunoSEQ multiplex PCR, and the TCRdb table lists in-frame clones only, not all of them. Here the sample spans over 20,000 clones, around 81% being singletons. The specimen comprised unsorted PBMCs, sampled 1.6 years after starting antiretroviral therapy. The receptor was isolated from a man aged 40-49 years with HIV.

The CDR3 DNA reads as TGTGCCAGTAGACGGACAGGGATCGACGAGCAGTACTTC. It codes for CASRRTGIDEQYF. The rearrangement links TRBV19 to TRBJ2-7, with 8 bases fitting TRBD1. V trimming: 6 bases; J trimming: 5 bases; junction bases outside the gene matches: 6. The germline gives CDR1 LNHDA, CDR2 SQIVND (reference sequence). CDR3 length equals 13 residues.